This T cell receptor beta chain was sequenced in a study of OX40 agonist ivuxolimab in advanced cancers. Study details: Hepatocellular carcinoma, melanoma, renal cell or head and neck cancer affected the dose-escalation patients.

The protocol was immunoSEQ multiplex PCR, while the TCRdb copy is restricted to in-frame clones and leaves out a portion. The sample contains about 84,000 clones, approximately 88% of which appear only once. Per germline, CDR1 SGDLS and CDR2 YYNGEE. The CDR3 is 12 residues long. V was clipped by 6 bases and J by 4 bases, with 10 bases between them. The TCR comes from an adult with an advanced solid tumor such as melanoma, head and neck, liver or kidney cancer. The chain joins TRBV9 to TRBJ2-5; D is uncertain. Sequencing was performed on CD4+ or CD8+ T cells sorted from blood, taken in a trial of the OX40 agonist ivuxolimab. The CDR3 DNA is TGTGCCAGCACCGCGTTCCGAGAGACCCAGTACTTC. It codes for CASTAFRETQYF.